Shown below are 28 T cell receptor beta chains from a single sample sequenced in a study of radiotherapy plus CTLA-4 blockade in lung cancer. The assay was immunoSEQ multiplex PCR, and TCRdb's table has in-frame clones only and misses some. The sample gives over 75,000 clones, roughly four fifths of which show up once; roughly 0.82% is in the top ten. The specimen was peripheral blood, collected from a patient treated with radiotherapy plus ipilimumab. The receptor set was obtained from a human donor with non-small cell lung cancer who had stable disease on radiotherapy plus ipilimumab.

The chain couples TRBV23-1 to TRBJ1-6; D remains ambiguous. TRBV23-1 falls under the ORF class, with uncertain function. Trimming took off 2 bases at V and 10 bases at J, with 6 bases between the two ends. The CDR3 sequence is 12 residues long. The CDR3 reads CASSQRNSPLHF. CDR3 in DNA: TGCGCCAGCAGTCAAAGAAACTCACCCCTCCACTTT.

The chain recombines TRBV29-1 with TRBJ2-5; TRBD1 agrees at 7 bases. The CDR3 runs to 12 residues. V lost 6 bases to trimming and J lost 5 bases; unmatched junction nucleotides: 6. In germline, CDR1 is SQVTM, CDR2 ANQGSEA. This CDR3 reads CSVVTGFETQYF. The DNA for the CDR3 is TGCAGCGTGGTGACAGGGTTCGAGACCCAGTACTTC. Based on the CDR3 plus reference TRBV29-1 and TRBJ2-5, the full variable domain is SAVISQKPSRDICQRGTSLTIQCQVDSQVTMMFWYRQQPGQSLTLIATANQGSEATYESGFVIDKFPISRPNLTFSTLTVSNMSPEDSSIYLCSVVTGFETQYFGPGTRLLVL.

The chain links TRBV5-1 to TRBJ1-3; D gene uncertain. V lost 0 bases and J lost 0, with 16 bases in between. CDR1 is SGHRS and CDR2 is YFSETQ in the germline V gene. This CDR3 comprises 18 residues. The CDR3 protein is CASSLGSRDRSSGNTIYF. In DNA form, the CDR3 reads TGCGCCAGCAGCTTGGGTTCTAGGGATCGGAGCTCTGGAAACACCATATATTTT.

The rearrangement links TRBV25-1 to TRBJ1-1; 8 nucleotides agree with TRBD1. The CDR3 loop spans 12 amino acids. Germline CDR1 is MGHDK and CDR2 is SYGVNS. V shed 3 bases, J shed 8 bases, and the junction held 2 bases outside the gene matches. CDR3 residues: CASSDRGLEAFF. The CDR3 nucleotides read TGTGCCAGCAGTGACAGGGGGCTGGAAGCTTTCTTT.

The CDR3 DNA reads TGTGCCTGGAGTGTAAACAGGGTTGGGTATGGCTACACCTTC. Translation gives CAWSVNRVGYGYTF. The chain has TRBV30 and TRBJ1-2; weak D call: TRBD1 (6 bases). Trimming stripped 0 bases from V and 5 bases from J, with 13 bases between. Germline CDR1 is GTSNPN and CDR2 is SVGIG (reference sequence). The CDR3 has 14 residues. Based on the CDR3 plus reference TRBV30 and TRBJ1-2, the full variable domain is SQTIHQWPATLVQPVGSPLSLECTVEGTSNPNLYWYRQAAGRGLQLLFYSVGIGQISSEVPQNLSASRPQDRQFILSSKKLLLSDSGFYLCAWSVNRVGYGYTFGSGTRLTVV.

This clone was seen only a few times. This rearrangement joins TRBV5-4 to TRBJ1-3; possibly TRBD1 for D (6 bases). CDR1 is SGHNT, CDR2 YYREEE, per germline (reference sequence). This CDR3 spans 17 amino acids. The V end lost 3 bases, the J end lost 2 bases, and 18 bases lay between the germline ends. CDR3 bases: TGTGCCAGCAGCTCAATCTCCGGGACAAAAACTGGAAACACCATATATTTT. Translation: CASSSISGTKTGNTIYF.

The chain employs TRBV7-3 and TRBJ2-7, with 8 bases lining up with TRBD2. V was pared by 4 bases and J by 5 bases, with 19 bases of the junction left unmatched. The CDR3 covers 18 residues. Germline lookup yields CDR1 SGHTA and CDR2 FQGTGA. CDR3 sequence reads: CASSYGRAAAGGRNEQYF. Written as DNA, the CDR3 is TGTGCCAGCAGCTACGGAAGGGCAGCGGCGGGAGGTAGGAACGAGCAGTACTTC.

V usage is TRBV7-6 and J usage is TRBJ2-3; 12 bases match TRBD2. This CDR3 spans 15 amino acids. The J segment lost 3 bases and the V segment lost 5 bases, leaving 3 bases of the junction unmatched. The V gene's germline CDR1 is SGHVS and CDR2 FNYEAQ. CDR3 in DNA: TGTGCCAGCAGCCCTAGCGGGGGGGCGACAGATACGCAGTATTTT. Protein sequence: CASSPSGGATDTQYF. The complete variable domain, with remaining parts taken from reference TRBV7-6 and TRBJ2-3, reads GAGVSQSPRYKVTKRGQDVALRCDPISGHVSLYWYRQALGQGPEFLTYFNYEAQQDKSGLPNDRFSAERPEGSISTLTIQRTEQRDSAMYRCASSPSGGATDTQYFGPGTRLTVL.

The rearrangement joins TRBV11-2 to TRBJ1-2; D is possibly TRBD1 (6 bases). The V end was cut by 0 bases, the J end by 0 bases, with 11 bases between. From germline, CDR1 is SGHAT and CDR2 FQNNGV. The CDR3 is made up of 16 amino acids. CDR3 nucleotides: TGTGCCAGCAGCTTAGATAAAAACAGGGCTAACTATGGCTACACCTTC. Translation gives CASSLDKNRANYGYTF.

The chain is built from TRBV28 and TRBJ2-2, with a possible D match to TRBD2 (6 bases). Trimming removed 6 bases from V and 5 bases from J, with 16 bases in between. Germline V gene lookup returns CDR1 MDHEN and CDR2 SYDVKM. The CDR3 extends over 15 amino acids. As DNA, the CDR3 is TGTGCCAGCAGCGCCACCGGGACTCTTACCGGGGAGCTGTTTTTT. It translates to CASSATGTLTGELFF.

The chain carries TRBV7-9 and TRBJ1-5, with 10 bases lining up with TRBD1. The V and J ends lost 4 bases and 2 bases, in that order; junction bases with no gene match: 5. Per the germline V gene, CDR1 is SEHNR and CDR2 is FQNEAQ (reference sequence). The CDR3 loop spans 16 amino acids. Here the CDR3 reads CASSSADRGGNQPQHF. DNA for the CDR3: TGTGCCAGCAGCTCCGCGGACAGGGGGGGCAATCAGCCCCAGCATTTT. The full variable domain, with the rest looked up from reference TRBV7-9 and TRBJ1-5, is DTGVSQNPRHKITKRGQNVTFRCDPISEHNRLYWYRQTLGQGPEFLTYFQNEAQLEKSRLLSDRFSAERPKGSFSTLEIQRTEQGDSAMYLCASSSADRGGNQPQHFGDGTRLSIL.

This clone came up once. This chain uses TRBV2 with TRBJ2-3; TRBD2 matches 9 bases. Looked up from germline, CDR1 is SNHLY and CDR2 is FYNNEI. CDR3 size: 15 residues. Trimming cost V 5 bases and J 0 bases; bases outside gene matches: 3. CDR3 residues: CASSTLAGSTDTQYF. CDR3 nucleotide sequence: TGTGCCAGCAGTACCCTAGCGGGGAGCACAGATACGCAGTATTTT.

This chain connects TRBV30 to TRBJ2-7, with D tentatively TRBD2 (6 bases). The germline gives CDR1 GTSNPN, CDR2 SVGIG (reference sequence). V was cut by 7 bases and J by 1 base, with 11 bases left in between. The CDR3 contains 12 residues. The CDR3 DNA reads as TGTGCCTACACGGGAGAGTCCTACGAGCAGTACTTC. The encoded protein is CAYTGESYEQYF.

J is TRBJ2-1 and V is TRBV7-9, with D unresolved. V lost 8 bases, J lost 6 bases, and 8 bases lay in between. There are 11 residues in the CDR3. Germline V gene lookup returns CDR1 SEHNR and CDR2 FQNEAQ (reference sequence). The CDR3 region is CASRTANEQFF. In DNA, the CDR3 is TGTGCCAGCCGGACGGCCAATGAGCAGTTCTTC.

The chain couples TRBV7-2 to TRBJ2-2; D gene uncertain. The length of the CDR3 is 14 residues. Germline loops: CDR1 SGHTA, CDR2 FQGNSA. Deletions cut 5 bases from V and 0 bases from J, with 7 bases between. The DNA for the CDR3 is TGTGCCAGCAGCCCCTGGACGAACACCGGGGAGCTGTTTTTT. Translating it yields CASSPWTNTGELFF.

The chain's CDR3 is CASSLQAGVFYNEQFF. For the CDR3, the DNA is TGTGCCAGCAGCTTACAAGCGGGAGTGTTCTACAATGAGCAGTTCTTC. The rearrangement links TRBV7-3 to TRBJ2-1, with 8 bases lining up with TRBD2. Germline V CDR1 and CDR2: SGHTA, FQGTGA. Losses at the gene ends were 2 bases for V and 3 bases for J; bases not matched to a gene: 6. The CDR3 is made up of 16 amino acids.

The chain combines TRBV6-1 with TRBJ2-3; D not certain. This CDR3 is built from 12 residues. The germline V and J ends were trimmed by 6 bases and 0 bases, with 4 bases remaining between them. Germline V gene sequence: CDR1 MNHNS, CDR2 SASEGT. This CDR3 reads CASRSSTDTQYF. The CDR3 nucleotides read TGTGCCAGCAGAAGTAGCACAGATACGCAGTATTTT.

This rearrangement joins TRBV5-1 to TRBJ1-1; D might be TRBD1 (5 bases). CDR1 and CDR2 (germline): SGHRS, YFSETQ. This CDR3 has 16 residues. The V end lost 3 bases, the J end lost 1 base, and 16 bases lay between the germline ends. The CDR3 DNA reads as TGCGCCAGCAGCTCCAGGGTATGGGGGACGAACACTGAAGCTTTCTTT. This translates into CASSSRVWGTNTEAFF.

DNA of the CDR3: TGTGCCAGCTCAGACAGGGGACAGAACAATTCACCCCTCCACTTT. Translated, it gives CASSDRGQNNSPLHF. V usage is TRBV18 and J usage is TRBJ1-6; 8 nucleotides match TRBD1. Per germline, CDR1 KGHSH and CDR2 LQKENI. The ends lost 5 bases at V and 7 bases at J; junction bases unmatched: 7. The CDR3 has 15 amino acids.

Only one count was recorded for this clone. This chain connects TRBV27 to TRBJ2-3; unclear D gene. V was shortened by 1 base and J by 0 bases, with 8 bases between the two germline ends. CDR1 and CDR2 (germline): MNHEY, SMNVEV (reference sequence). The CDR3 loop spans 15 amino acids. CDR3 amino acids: CASSLFPSSTDTQYF. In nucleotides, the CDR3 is TGTGCCAGCAGTTTATTTCCATCTAGCACAGATACGCAGTATTTT.

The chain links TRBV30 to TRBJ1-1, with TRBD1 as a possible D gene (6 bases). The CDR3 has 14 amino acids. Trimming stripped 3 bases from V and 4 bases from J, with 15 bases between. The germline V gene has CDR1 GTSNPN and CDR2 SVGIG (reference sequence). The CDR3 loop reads CAWSWGAPSTEAFF. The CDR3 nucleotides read TGTGCCTGGAGCTGGGGGGCTCCAAGCACTGAAGCTTTCTTT. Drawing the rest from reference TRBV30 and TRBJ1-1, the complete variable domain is SQTIHQWPATLVQPVGSPLSLECTVEGTSNPNLYWYRQAAGRGLQLLFYSVGIGQISSEVPQNLSASRPQDRQFILSSKKLLLSDSGFYLCAWSWGAPSTEAFFGQGTRLTVV.

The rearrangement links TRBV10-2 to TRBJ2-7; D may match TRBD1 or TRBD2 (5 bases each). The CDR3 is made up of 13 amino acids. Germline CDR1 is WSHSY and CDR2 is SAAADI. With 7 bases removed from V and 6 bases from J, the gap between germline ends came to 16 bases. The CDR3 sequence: CASTKTAAGEQYF. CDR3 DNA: TGCGCCAGCACCAAGACAGCCGCGGGCGAGCAGTACTTC.

This CDR3 is CASMAGGYTF. Here the CDR3 DNA reads TGTGCCAGCATGGCGGGGGGCTACACCTTC. The V and J genes are TRBV2 and TRBJ1-2, with D uncertain. The CDR3 totals 10 residues. Trimming left V 7 bases short and J 8 bases short, with 8 bases between. From germline, CDR1 is SNHLY and CDR2 FYNNEI.

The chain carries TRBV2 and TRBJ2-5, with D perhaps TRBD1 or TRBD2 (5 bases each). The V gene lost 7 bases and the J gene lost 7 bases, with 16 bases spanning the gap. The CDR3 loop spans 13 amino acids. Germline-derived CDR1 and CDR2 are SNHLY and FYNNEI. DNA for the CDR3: TGTGCCAGCAAGCCTACAGGCGAGGGGACCCAGTACTTC. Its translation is CASKPTGEGTQYF.

The CDR3 nucleotides read TGTGCCAGCAGCTTAGGTTCAGGGGATGAAAAACTGTTTTTT. Amino acids: CASSLGSGDEKLFF. V gene TRBV7-9 combines with J gene TRBJ1-4; D is possibly TRBD1 (6 bases). The CDR3 loop spans 14 amino acids. Germline-derived CDR1 and CDR2 are SEHNR and FQNEAQ (reference sequence). The V end was cut by 1 base, the J end by 6 bases, with 9 bases between.

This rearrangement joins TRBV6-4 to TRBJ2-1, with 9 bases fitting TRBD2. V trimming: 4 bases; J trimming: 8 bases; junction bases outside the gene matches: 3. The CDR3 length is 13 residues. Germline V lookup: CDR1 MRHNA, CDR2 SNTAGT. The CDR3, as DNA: TGTGCCAGCAGTGCGGGACTAGCACATGAGCAGTTCTTC. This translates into CASSAGLAHEQFF.

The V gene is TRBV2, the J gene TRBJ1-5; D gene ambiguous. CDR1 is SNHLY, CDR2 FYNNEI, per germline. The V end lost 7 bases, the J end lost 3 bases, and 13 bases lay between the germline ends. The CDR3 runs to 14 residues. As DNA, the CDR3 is TGTGCCAGCATCGAGGGAAGGTACAATCAGCCCCAGCATTTT. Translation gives CASIEGRYNQPQHF.

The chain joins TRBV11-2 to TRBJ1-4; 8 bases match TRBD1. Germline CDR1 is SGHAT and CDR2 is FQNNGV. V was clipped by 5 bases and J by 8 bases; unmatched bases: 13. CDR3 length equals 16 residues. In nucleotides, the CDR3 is TGTGCCAGCAGCATCTCAGGGGGCGAGCGGGGAGAAAAACTGTTTTTT. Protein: CASSISGGERGEKLFF.